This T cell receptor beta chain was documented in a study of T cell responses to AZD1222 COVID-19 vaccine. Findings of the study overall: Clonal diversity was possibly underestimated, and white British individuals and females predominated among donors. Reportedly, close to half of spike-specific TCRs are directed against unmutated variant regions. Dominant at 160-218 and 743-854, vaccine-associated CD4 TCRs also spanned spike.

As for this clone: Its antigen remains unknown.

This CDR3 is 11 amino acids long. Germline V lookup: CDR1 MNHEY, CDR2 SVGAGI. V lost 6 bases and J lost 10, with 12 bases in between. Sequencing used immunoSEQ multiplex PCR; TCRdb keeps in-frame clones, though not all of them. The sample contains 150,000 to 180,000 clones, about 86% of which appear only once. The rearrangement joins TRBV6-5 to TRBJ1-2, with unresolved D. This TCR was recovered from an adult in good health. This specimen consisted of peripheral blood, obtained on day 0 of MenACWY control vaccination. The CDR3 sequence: CASRTEWVYTF. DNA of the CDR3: TGTGCCAGCAGAACGGAATGGGTCTACACCTTC.